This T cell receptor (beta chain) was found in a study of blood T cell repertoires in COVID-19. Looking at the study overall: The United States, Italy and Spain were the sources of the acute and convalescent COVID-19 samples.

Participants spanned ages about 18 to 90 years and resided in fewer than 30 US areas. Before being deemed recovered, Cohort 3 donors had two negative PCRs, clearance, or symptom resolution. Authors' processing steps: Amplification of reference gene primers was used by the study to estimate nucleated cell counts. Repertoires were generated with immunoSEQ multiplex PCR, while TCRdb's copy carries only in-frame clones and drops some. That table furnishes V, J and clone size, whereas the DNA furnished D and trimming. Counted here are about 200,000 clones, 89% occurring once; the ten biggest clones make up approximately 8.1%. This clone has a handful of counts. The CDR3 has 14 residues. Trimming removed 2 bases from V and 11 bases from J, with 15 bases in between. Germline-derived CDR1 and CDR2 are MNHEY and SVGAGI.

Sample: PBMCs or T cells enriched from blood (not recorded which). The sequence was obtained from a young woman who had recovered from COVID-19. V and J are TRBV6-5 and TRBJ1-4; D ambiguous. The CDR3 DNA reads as TGTGCCAGCAGTTACAGTCGGAGGATGGGGAAACTGTTTTTT. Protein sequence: CASSYSRRMGKLFF.